This T cell receptor beta chain was sequenced in a study of identifying expanded T cells in peripheral blood. No infections or other immune events were documented during collection. Repertoires were generated with immunoSEQ multiplex PCR, while TCRdb's copy carries only in-frame clones and drops some. The top ten hold 15% to 20% of the sample, which has about 80,000 clones, 70% to 90% seen once. Germline CDR1 and CDR2: SNHLY and FYNNEI. This CDR3 is built from 10 residues. V was pared by 6 bases and J by 4 bases, with 3 bases between. In its sample, this clone was seen a few times. The identical CDR3 is also encoded by other nucleotide sequences in the sample.

The material sequenced was blood. This TCR was sampled from a person aged 18 to 70 in good health. The rearrangement joins TRBV2 to TRBJ1-1; D uncertain. CDR3 nucleotides: TGTGCCAGCAGAGGCACTGAAGCTTTCTTT. It specifies CASRGTEAFF.